Described below is a single T cell receptor (beta chain) sequence and its context. These data come from a study of shared clonotypes between healthy human individuals. The protocol was immunoSEQ multiplex PCR, while the TCRdb copy is restricted to in-frame clones and leaves out a portion. The sample includes over a million clones, approximately 80% of them seen just once. This TCR was sampled from a man between 18 and 29 years old in good health. Some clones in this sample may be carry-over from other donors' samples. Sequenced sample: memory CD4+ T cells from PBMCs. This sample's subset: CD45RA-negative fraction.

The chain's CDR3 is CASSLDSFKNEQFF. The CDR3 nucleotides read TGCGCCAGCAGCCTGGACAGCTTTAAGAATGAGCAGTTCTTC. The rearrangement joins TRBV5-1 to TRBJ2-1; a possible D gene is TRBD1 (6 bases). The CDR3 sequence is 14 residues long. From germline, CDR1 is SGHRS and CDR2 YFSETQ. Trimming removed 4 bases from V and 7 bases from J, with 15 bases in between.